This entry describes one T cell receptor (beta chain). Its specificity is unknown. This sample is drawn from a study of T cell repertoires in cytomegalovirus infection. Looking at the study overall: TCR beta signatures that were public indicated CMV infection and matching HLA type.

A single record per CDR3 protein comes from TCRdb applying MiXCR to the reads. The data hold about 55,000 distinct CDR3 sequences, with around 20% observed a single time. There are 15 residues in the CDR3. With 5 bases removed from V and 1 base from J, the gap between germline ends came to 12 bases. Per the germline V gene, CDR1 is SGHAT and CDR2 is FQNNGV. The receptor's source is a human donor in good health (CMV status not recorded). Some clones in this sample may be carry-over from other donors' samples. The chain joins TRBV11-2 to TRBJ1-5, with D uncertain. Material: CD8+ T cells from cultured PBMCs, obtained from culture after CMV antigen stimulation. Written as DNA, the CDR3 is TGTGCCAGCAGCCGTTTCCCGGGGAGCAATCAGCCCCAGCATTTT. Protein sequence: CASSRFPGSNQPQHF.